One T cell receptor (beta chain) is described in this entry. Its target is unknown. The entry originates in a study of T cells after yellow fever vaccination. The overall study: Researchers used SMART-Seq v4 Ultra Low Input to prepare fractions that had low cell numbers. The study's findings and limits: Post-booster reappearance was seen for most primary-vaccination clones (about 96% CD4, around 90% CD8). Overlap between CD4 and CD8 compartments was detected for a small share of clonotypes.

The TCR cDNA carried a universal primer site and UMIs from 5'RACE template switching. TCRdb re-called the 5' RACE reads with MiXCR, one entry per CDR3 protein. In the table there are about 310,000 distinct CDR3 sequences, 3.6% of which are singletons. Germline V lookup: CDR1 SNHLY, CDR2 FYNNEI. The ends were cut back, 6 bases at V and 3 bases at J, with 17 bases in the middle. The CDR3 is 15 residues long. Material: PBMCs, obtained on the day of the yellow fever booster vaccination. The receptor comes from a man aged 18-30 years who received the YFV17D yellow fever vaccine. The chain uses TRBV2 and TRBJ1-2, with D perhaps TRBD1 (6 bases). Here the CDR3 reads CASRKGGTADYGYTF. In DNA form, the CDR3 reads TGTGCCAGCAGAAAGGGGGGGACGGCCGACTATGGCTACACCTTC.